The rows below give T cell receptor beta chains drawn from one sample of a study of T and B cells in COVID-19 patients. Using its own MiXCR run on the multiplex PCR reads, TCRdb lists one record per CDR3 protein. The sample carries roughly 15,000 distinct CDR3 sequences, roughly 28% recorded once. The material sequenced was blood. The receptors come from a human donor who had recovered from COVID-19. Each CDR3 is given without its conserved first and last residue. Fields, in order: D gene, V gene, CDR3 length, CDR3 protein. A D gene is named only where the DNA matches it firmly.

TRBD1,TRBV18,13,ASSPPGQGAYEQY
-,TRBV18,11,ASSDPGDYGYT
-,TRBV19,11,ANSFQGDTEAF
TRBD1,TRBV6-2/TRBV6-3,12,ASSRRQGVQPQH
-,TRBV18,11,ASSIADQETQY
TRBD2,TRBV5-1,13,ASSTVAGGGSEQF
TRBD1,TRBV6-1,12,ASSAGQGGYGYT
TRBD1,TRBV12-3/TRBV12-4,13,ASSPTGQGDYGYT
-,TRBV5-1,13,ASKIGTGGRNEQF
TRBD2,TRBV5-1,16,ASSSQPGLAGGTDTQY
TRBD1,TRBV6-2/TRBV6-3,11,ASSPGQLLWYT
-,TRBV6-5,16,ASSYSFGAGDGISPLH
TRBD1,TRBV7-6,15,ASSLGTGGSMNTEAF
-,TRBV27,11,ASTRGGGDTQY
-,TRBV6-5,11,ASSYSSLLEQY
TRBD1,TRBV29-1,10,SSKGTGEKLF